A selection of T cell receptor beta chains follows, all from one sample in a study of graft-versus-host responses after intestinal transplantation. This table comes from immunoSEQ multiplex PCR, and its TCRdb copy is limited to in-frame clones, with some not included. In the table there are 55,000 to 75,000 clones, 84% of which are singletons. These receptors' antigens are unknown. This sample comprised unstimulated CD4+ T cells sorted from spleen or lymph node cells, obtained before transplant. The receptors were sampled from a human donor who was the organ donor for an intestinal transplant. Both conserved end residues are part of each CDR3. Each record gives: D gene, V gene, J gene, clone size, CDR3 protein, CDR3 DNA. The D gene is left open where the match is weak. Only part of the rows carry a size: once, few, many, or a class if the clone is expanded.

>NA|TRBV11-2|TRBJ2-3|NA
CASSLPQSDTQYF
TGTGCCAGCAGCTTACCCCAATCAGATACGCAGTATTTT
>TRBD1|TRBV2|TRBJ1-5|once
CASSGIPGQGSNQPQHF
TGTGCCAGCAGTGGGATCCCGGGACAGGGTTCCAATCAGCCCCAGCATTTT
>NA|TRBV9|TRBJ1-1|NA
CASSVAYVPNTEAFF
TGTGCCAGCAGCGTAGCCTACGTTCCGAACACTGAAGCTTTCTTT
>TRBD2|TRBV5-5|TRBJ2-3|NA
CASSPSGGAGDTQYF
TGTGCCAGCAGCCCTAGCGGGGGGGCCGGAGATACGCAGTATTTT
>TRBD1|TRBV7-9|TRBJ2-3|NA
CASSSPDRVRTQTDTQYF
TGTGCCAGCAGCTCCCCCGACAGGGTGAGAACACAGACAGATACGCAGTATTTT
>TRBD1|TRBV5-1|TRBJ1-5|NA
CASSLDRGYQPQHF
TGCGCCAGCAGCCTGGACAGGGGTTATCAGCCCCAGCATTTT
>TRBD1|TRBV6-6|TRBJ2-3|NA
CASRPPGQPTDTQYF
TGTGCCAGCAGGCCCCCGGGACAGCCCACAGATACGCAGTATTTT
>TRBD1|TRBV27|TRBJ1-2|NA
CASSPDRGYGYTF
TGTGCCAGCAGCCCGGACAGGGGCTATGGCTACACCTTC
>NA|TRBV14|TRBJ2-3|NA
CASSQGVMTYTQYF
TGTGCCAGCAGCCAAGGGGTGATGACTTATACGCAGTATTTT
>NA|TRBV5-8|TRBJ1-2|NA
CASSPDSRYGYTF
TGTGCCAGCAGCCCTGACAGTCGCTATGGCTACACCTTC
>TRBD1|TRBV19|TRBJ1-5|NA
CASSMDRGNQPQHF
TGTGCCAGTAGTATGGACAGGGGGAATCAGCCCCAGCATTTT
>NA|TRBV10-3|TRBJ1-1|NA
CAIGFGGTEAFF
TGTGCCATCGGGTTTGGGGGGACTGAAGCTTTCTTT
>TRBD1|TRBV6-5|TRBJ1-3|NA
CASSYSRDRGNTIYF
TGTGCCAGCAGTTACTCAAGGGACAGAGGAAACACCATATATTTT
>NA|TRBV29-1|TRBJ1-1|NA
CSVRVAQGHEAFF
TGCAGCGTCAGGGTCGCCCAGGGCCATGAAGCTTTCTTT
>NA|TRBV6-5|TRBJ1-4|NA
CASSYGAAYGEKLFF
TGTGCCAGCAGTTACGGGGCCGCTTACGGTGAAAAACTGTTTTTT
>NA|TRBV10-3|TRBJ1-2|NA
CAISESNSPNYGYTF
TGTGCCATCAGTGAGTCCAACTCCCCTAACTATGGCTACACCTTC
>TRBD1|TRBV5-6|TRBJ1-2|NA
CASSSAGTGMIYGYTF
TGTGCCAGCAGCTCAGCCGGGACAGGGATGATCTATGGCTACACCTTC
>TRBD2|TRBV30|TRBJ2-1|NA
CAWRETATGGQFF
TGTGCCTGGAGGGAGACAGCGACGGGGGGGCAGTTCTTC
>NA|TRBV5-4|TRBJ2-3|NA
CASSLQGNPDTQYF
TGTGCCAGCAGCTTGCAGGGGAACCCAGATACGCAGTATTTT
>TRBD1|TRBV2|TRBJ2-2|NA
CASRLDRSTGELFF
TGTGCCAGCAGGCTGGACAGGTCCACCGGGGAGCTGTTTTTT
>TRBD1|TRBV16|TRBJ1-1|NA
CASSQGTGGLTEAFF
TGTGCCAGCAGCCAAGGCACAGGGGGCCTAACTGAAGCTTTCTTT
>TRBD2|TRBV4-3|TRBJ2-5|NA
CASSQSWSGGANQETQYF
TGCGCCAGCAGCCAAAGTTGGAGCGGGGGAGCTAACCAAGAGACCCAGTACTTC
>NA|TRBV6-1|TRBJ1-5|NA
CASSVSPVPLYPQHF
TGTGCCAGCAGTGTTAGTCCCGTCCCCCTCTATCCCCAGCATTTT
>TRBD1|TRBV5-6|TRBJ2-2|NA
CASSVGQGAGELFF
TGTGCCAGCAGCGTGGGACAGGGGGCCGGGGAGCTGTTTTTT
>TRBD1|TRBV7-8|TRBJ1-3|NA
CASSLTGGSRSGNTIYF
TGTGCCAGCAGCTTAACAGGGGGCAGTAGATCTGGAAACACCATATATTTT
>TRBD2|TRBV7-2|TRBJ2-3|NA
CASSFLAGGPDTQYF
TGTGCCAGCAGCTTTTTGGCGGGGGGACCGGATACGCAGTATTTT